This T cell receptor (beta chain) is from a study of vaccination effects on CD4 cells after COVID-19. Peptide-pool stimulation followed by sequencing identified expanded antigen-specific CD4+ clonotypes in the ViraFEST assay. CD4+ T cells were isolated after about nine days of culture. The healthy vaccine recipients, who had no prior SARS-CoV-2 infection, showed negative nucleocapsid antibodies. A density of around 2 million PBMC per well was used; these cells were cultured with approximately 10 IU/ml IL-2 and about 9.4 ug/ml peptides. Sequencing was performed with immunoSEQ multiplex PCR; in TCRdb, only in-frame clones are kept and a portion is missing. The data show about 68,000 clones, about 80% seen once. Comment on this clone: What it recognizes is unknown.

The CDR3 covers 15 residues. V was clipped by 5 bases and J by 8 bases; unmatched bases: 10. Per germline, CDR1 SEHNR and CDR2 FQNEAQ (reference sequence). Overall study findings and caveats: Few convalescent patients were included, and no early post-infection timepoints were sampled.

The chain couples TRBV7-9 to TRBJ2-1; the match to TRBD2 covers 9 bases. This specimen consisted of CD4+ T cells from PBMCs cultured with SARS-CoV-2 spike peptides, obtained before COVID-19 vaccination. This TCR was recovered from a human donor who received a COVID-19 vaccine. The CDR3 nucleotides read TGTGCCAGCAGCCCCCGCTCGGCGGGGGGGCATGAGCAGTTCTTC. The encoded protein is CASSPRSAGGHEQFF. Filled out from reference TRBV7-9 and TRBJ2-1, the complete variable domain reads DTGVSQNPRHKITKRGQNVTFRCDPISEHNRLYWYRQTLGQGPEFLTYFQNEAQLEKSRLLSDRFSAERPKGSFSTLEIQRTEQGDSAMYLCASSPRSAGGHEQFFGPGTRLTVL.